The clone carrying this T cell receptor beta chain was counted only a few times. The antigen remains unidentified. This sample was included in a study of cytomegalovirus exposure and HLA in healthy donors. Study results and caveats: Rare TCR sequences dominated, though some public TCRs recurred in many donors.

CDR1 and CDR2 from the germline V gene are SGHTA and FQGNSA. The CDR3 covers 13 residues. V gave up 4 bases and J gave up 4 bases; unmatched junction bases: 3. 13 Jbeta primers and 60 Vbeta primers were used for the PCR. In the original processing: Around 10 million of the 80 million or so unique TCR beta chains counted in a later analysis were shared. Some clones are missing from TCRdb's copy, which holds only in-frame ones; the method was immunoSEQ multiplex PCR. The DNA gave D and trimming, while V, J and clone size come from that table. This table holds around 140,000 clones, about two thirds found once.

Material: PBMCs. The chain has TRBV7-2 and TRBJ1-1; 7 bases map to TRBD1. The TCR comes from a man aged 50 or older in good health and CMV-seropositive. The CDR3 DNA is TGTGCCAGCAGCTCCCAGGGGGGCACTGAAGCTTTCTTT. Translation: CASSSQGGTEAFF.